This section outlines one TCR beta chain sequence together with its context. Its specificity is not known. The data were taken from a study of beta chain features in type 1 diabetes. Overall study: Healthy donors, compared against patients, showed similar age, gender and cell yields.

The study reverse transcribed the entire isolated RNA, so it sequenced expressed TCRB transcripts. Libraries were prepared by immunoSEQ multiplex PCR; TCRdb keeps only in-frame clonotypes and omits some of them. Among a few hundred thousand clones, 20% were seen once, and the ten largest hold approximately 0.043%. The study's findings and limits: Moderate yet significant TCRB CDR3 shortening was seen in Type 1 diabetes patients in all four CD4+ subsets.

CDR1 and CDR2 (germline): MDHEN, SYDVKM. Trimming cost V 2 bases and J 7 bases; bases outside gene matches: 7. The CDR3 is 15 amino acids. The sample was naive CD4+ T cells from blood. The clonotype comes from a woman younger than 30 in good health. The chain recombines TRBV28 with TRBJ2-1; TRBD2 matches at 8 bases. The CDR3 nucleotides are TGTGCCAGCAGTTTACCCGGACTAGCCAAGAATGAGCAGTTCTTC. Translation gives CASSLPGLAKNEQFF.